This TCR beta chain appears in the sequencing data of a study of T cell responses to AZD1222 COVID-19 vaccine. Profiling relied on immunoSEQ multiplex PCR, and the TCRdb table lists in-frame clones only, not all of them. Of some 150,000 clones in the sample, 90% were seen once. Between the trimmed V and J ends, which lost 7 bases and 2 bases, there was a span of 16 bases. Germline CDR1 reads MGHDK; CDR2 reads SYGVNS. CDR3 size: 15 residues. The receptor's source is an adult who received the AZD1222 COVID-19 vaccine. The J gene is TRBJ2-3, the V gene TRBV25-1; tentative D call: TRBD2 (5 bases). This specimen was peripheral blood, taken 28 days after the second AZD1222 dose. The CDR3 DNA reads as TGTGCCAGCACCGAGTGGGGAGTAGACACAGATACGCAGTATTTT. Residues: CASTEWGVDTDTQYF.